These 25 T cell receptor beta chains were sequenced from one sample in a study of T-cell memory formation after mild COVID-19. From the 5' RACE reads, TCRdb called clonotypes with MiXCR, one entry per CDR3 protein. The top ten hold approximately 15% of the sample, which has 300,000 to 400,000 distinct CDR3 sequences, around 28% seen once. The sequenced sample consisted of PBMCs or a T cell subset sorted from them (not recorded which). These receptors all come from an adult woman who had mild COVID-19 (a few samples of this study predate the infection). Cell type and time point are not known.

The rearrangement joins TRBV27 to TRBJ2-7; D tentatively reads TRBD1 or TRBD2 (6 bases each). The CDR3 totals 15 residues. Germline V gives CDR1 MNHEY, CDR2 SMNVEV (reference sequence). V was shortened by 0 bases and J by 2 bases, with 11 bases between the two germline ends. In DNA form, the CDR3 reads TGTGCCAGCAGTTTATCGGGGGGCGCCGCCTACGAGCAGTACTTC. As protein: CASSLSGGAAYEQYF.

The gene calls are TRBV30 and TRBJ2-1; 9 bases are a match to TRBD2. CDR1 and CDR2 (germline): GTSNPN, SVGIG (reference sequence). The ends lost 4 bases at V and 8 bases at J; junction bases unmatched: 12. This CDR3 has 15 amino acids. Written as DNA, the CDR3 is TGTGCCTGGAATTTACGAGCGGGAGGAAGGGATGAGCAGTTCTTC. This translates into CAWNLRAGGRDEQFF.

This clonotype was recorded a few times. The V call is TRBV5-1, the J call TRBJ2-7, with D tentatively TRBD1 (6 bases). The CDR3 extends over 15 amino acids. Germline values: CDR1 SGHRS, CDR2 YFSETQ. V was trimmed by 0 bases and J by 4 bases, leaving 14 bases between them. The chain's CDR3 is CASSLVYRERYEQYF. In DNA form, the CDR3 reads TGCGCCAGCAGCTTGGTCTACAGGGAACGGTACGAGCAGTACTTC.

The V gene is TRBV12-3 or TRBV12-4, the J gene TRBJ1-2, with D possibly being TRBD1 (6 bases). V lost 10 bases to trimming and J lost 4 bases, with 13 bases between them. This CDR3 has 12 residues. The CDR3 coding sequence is TGTGCCACATCAGGGGTTGGCTATGGCTACACCTTC. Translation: CATSGVGYGYTF.

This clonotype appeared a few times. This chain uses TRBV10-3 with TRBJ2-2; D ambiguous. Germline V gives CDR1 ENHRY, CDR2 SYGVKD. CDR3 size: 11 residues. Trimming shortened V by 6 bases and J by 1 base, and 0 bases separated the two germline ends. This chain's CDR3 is CAIRNTGELFF. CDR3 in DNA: TGTGCCATCAGGAACACCGGGGAGCTGTTTTTT.

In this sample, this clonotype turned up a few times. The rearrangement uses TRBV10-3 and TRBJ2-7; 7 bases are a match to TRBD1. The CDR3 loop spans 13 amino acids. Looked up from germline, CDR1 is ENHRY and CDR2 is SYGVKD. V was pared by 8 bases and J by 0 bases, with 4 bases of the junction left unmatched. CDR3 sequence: CAIGTEFSYEQYF. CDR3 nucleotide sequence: TGTGCCATCGGGACAGAGTTCTCCTACGAGCAGTACTTC.

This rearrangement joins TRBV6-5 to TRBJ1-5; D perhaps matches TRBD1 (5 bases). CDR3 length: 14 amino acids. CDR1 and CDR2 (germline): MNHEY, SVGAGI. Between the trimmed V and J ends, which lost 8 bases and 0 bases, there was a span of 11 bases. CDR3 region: CASGTPYSNQPQHF. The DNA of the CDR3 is TGTGCCAGCGGGACCCCCTATAGCAATCAGCCCCAGCATTTT.

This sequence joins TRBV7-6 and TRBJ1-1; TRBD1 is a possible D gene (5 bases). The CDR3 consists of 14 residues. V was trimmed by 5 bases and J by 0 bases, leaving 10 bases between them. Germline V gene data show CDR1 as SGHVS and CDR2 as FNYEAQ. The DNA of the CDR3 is TGTGCCAGCAGCACGGGGCAGATGAACACTGAAGCTTTCTTT. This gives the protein CASSTGQMNTEAFF. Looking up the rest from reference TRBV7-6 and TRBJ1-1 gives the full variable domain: GAGVSQSPRYKVTKRGQDVALRCDPISGHVSLYWYRQALGQGPEFLTYFNYEAQQDKSGLPNDRFSAERPEGSISTLTIQRTEQRDSAMYRCASSTGQMNTEAFFGQGTRLTVV.

The CDR3 bases are TGTGCCAGCAGTTTTGATCCACCTAACTATGGCTACACCTTC. Translation gives CASSFDPPNYGYTF. The chain employs TRBV27 and TRBJ1-2; D is uncertain. The length of the CDR3 is 14 residues. Per the germline V gene, CDR1 is MNHEY and CDR2 is SMNVEV (reference sequence). V lost 3 bases and J lost 0, with 8 bases in between.

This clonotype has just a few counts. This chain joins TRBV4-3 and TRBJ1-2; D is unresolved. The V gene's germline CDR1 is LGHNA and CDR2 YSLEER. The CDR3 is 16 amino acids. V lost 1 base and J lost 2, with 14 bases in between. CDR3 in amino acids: CASSQGTRRRNYGYTF. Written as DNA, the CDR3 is TGCGCCAGCAGCCAAGGGACGCGCAGAAGAAACTATGGCTACACCTTC.

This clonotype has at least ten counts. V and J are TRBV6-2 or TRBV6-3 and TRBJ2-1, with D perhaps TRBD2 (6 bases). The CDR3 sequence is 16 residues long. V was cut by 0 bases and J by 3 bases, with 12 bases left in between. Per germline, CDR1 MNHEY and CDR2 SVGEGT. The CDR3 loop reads CASSYSETGVYNEQFF. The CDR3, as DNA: TGTGCCAGCAGTTACTCGGAAACGGGGGTCTACAATGAGCAGTTCTTC.

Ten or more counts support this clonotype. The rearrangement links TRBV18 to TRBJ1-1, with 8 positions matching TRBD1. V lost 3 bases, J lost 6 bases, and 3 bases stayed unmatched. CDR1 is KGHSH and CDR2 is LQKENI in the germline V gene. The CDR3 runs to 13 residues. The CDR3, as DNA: TGTGCCAGCTCACCTGCAGGGGGCCCTGAAGCTTTCTTT. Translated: CASSPAGGPEAFF.

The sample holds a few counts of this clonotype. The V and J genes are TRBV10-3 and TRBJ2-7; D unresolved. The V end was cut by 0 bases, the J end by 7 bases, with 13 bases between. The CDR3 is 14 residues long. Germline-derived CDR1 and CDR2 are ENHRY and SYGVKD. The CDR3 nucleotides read TGTGCCATCAGTGAGTCGAATTCTCTCGAGGAGCAGTACTTC. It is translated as CAISESNSLEEQYF.

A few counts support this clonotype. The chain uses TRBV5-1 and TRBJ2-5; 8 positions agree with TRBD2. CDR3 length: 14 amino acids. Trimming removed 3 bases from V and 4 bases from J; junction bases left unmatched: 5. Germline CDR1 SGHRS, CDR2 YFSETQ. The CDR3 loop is CASSYGTRLETQYF. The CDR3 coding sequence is TGCGCCAGCAGCTACGGGACTAGGCTAGAGACCCAGTACTTC.

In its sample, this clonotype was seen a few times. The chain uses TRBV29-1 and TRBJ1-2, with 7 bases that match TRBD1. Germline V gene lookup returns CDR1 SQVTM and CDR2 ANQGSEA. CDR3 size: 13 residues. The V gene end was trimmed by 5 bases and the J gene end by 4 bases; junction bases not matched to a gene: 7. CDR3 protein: CSVSSTGSYGYTF. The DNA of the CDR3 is TGCAGCGTTTCCTCGACAGGGAGCTATGGCTACACCTTC.

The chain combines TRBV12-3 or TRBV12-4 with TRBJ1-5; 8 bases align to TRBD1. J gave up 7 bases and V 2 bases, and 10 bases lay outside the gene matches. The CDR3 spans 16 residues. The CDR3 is CASSLFGQGAGQPQHF. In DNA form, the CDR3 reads TGTGCCAGCAGTTTATTTGGGCAGGGGGCCGGGCAGCCCCAGCATTTT.

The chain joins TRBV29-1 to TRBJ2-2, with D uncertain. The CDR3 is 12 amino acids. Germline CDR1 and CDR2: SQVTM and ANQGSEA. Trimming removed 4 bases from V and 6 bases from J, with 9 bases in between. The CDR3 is CSVGLLAGELFF. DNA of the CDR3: TGCAGCGTTGGCCTCCTAGCCGGGGAGCTGTTTTTT.

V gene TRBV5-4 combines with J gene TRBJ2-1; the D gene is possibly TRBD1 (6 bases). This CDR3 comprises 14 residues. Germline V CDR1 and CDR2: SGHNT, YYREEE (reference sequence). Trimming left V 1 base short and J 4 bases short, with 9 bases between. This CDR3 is CASSLWGPYNEQFF. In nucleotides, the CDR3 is TGTGCCAGCAGCTTGTGGGGGCCTTACAATGAGCAGTTCTTC.

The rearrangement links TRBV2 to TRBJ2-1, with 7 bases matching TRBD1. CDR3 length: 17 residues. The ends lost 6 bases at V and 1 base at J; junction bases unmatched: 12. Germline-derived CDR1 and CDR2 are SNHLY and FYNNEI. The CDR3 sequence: CASSRNAGTASYNEQFF. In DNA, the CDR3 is TGTGCCAGCAGCAGAAACGCCGGGACAGCTTCCTACAATGAGCAGTTCTTC.

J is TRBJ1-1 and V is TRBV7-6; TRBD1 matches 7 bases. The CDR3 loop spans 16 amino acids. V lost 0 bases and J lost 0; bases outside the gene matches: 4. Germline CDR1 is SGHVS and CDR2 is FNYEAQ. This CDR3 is CASSLASGGLNTEAFF. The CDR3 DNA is TGTGCCAGCAGCTTAGCCTCAGGGGGTTTGAACACTGAAGCTTTCTTT.

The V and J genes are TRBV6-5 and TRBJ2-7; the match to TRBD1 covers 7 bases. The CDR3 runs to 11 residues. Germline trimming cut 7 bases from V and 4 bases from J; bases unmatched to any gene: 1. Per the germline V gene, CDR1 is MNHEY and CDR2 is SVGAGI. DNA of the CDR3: TGTGCCAGCAACAGGGGTTACGAGCAGTACTTC. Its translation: CASNRGYEQYF.

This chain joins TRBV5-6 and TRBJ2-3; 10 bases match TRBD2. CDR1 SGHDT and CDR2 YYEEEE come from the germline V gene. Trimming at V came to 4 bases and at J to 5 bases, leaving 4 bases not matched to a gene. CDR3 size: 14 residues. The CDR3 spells CASSRPSGGDTQYF. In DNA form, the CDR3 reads TGTGCCAGCAGCCGTCCTAGCGGGGGAGATACGCAGTATTTT.

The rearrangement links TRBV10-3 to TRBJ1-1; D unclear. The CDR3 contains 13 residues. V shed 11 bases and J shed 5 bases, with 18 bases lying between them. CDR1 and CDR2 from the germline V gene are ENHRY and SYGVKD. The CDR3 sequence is CASHEPGNTEAFF. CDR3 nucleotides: TGTGCCTCCCATGAACCCGGAAATACTGAAGCTTTCTTT.

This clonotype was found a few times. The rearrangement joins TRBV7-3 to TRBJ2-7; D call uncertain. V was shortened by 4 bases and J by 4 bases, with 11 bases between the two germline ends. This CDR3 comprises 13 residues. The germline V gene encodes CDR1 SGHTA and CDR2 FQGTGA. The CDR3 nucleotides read TGTGCCAGCAGCTCGGCAATGGGTTACGAGCAGTACTTC. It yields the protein CASSSAMGYEQYF.

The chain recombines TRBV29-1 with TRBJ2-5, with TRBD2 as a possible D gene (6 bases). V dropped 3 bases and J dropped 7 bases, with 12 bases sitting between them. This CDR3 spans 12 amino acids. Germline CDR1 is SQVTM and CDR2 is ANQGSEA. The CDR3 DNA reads TGCAGCGTTGAGTCACGGGGGTGGACCCAGTACTTC. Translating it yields CSVESRGWTQYF. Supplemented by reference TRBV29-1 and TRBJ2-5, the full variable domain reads SAVISQKPSRDICQRGTSLTIQCQVDSQVTMMFWYRQQPGQSLTLIATANQGSEATYESGFVIDKFPISRPNLTFSTLTVSNMSPEDSSIYLCSVESRGWTQYFGPGTRLLVL.